This T cell receptor beta chain is from a study of CD8 T cells in ankylosing spondylitis. This clonotype was seen a few times. What it binds is not known. TCRdb re-called the 5' RACE reads through MiXCR, storing one row per CDR3 protein. Of under 550,000 distinct CDR3 sequences in the sample, roughly 27% were seen once. Study findings and constraints: Ankylosing spondylitis blood seemed to carry a telltale TCR beta motif made of eight highly homologous variants.

CDR1 SGHTA and CDR2 FQGNSA come from the germline V gene. Trimming took 4 bases from V and 3 from J, leaving 10 bases between them. The CDR3 covers 14 residues. Sequenced input: blood, either unsorted or a sorted T cell fraction (not recorded which). The chain joins TRBV7-2 to TRBJ1-5; D is unclear. The receptor was derived from a male donor with ankylosing spondylitis. The CDR3: CASSSVVSNQPQHF. The CDR3 DNA is TGTGCCAGCAGCTCCGTGGTCTCCAATCAGCCCCAGCATTTT.